The clone carrying this T cell receptor (beta chain) has a handful of counts. Trimming took off 3 bases at V and 6 bases at J, with 11 bases between the two ends. Germline V gene data show CDR1 as GTSNPN and CDR2 as SVGIG (reference sequence). The CDR3 spans 12 residues. Via MiXCR, TCRdb re-called the RT-PCR reads, giving one row per CDR3 protein. The top ten hold 6.5% to 8% of the sample, which has hundreds of thousands of distinct CDR3 sequences, 13% to 15% seen once. The sample originates from a study of response to subunit inactivated influenza vaccine. The V gene is TRBV30, the J gene TRBJ1-2; D not certain. Specimen: PBMCs from blood, collected approximately 15 days before vaccination. This clonotype was obtained from a man in his forties or fifties who received an inactivated influenza vaccine. CDR3 protein: CAWRPGEDGYTF. The CDR3 bases are TGTGCCTGGAGGCCTGGGGAGGATGGCTACACCTTC.